This T cell receptor (beta chain) was sequenced in a study of shared clonotypes between healthy human individuals. The count of this clone is one. TCRdb's copy holds only in-frame clones and misses some; the assay was immunoSEQ multiplex PCR. The sample has about 2.3 million clones, 85% to 95% seen once. This CDR3 contains 17 residues. CDR1 LNHDA and CDR2 SQIVND come from the germline V gene (reference sequence). V gave up 6 bases and J gave up 1 base, with 18 bases separating them. This chain uses TRBV19 with TRBJ2-2; a weak D match, TRBD1 (6 bases). Sequencing was done on a sample of naive CD4+ T cells from PBMCs. Subset: CD45RA+ positively selected. This clonotype was obtained from a man younger than 30 in good health. Some clones in this sample may be carry-over from other donors' samples. Written as DNA, the CDR3 is TGTGCCAGTAGGATTAACGGCGGACAGAGGAACACCGGGGAGCTGTTTTTT. Protein product: CASRINGGQRNTGELFF.